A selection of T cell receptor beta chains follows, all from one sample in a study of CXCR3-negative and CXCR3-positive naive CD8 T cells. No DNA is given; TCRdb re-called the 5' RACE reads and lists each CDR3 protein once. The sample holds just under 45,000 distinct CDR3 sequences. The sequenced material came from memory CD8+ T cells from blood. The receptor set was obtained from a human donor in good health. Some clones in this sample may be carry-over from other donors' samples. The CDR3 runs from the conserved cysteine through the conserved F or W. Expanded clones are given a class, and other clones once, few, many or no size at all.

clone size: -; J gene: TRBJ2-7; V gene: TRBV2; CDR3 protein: CASSDGPLGGPSYEQYF
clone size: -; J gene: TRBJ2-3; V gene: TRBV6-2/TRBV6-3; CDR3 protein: CASINRGLSSQDTQYF
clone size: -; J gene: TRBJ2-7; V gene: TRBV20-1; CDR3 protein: CSAQDGESSYEQYF
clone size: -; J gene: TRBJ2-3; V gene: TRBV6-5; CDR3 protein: CASSYSSIDTGEGTDTQYF
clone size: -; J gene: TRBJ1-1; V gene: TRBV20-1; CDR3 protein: CSAATGVTEAFF
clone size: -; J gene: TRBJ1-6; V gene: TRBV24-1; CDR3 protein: CATSDLDTSPLHF
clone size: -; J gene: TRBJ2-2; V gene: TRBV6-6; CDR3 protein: CASSYSKGTGELFF
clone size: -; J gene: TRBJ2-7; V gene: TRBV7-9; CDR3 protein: CASVDGTGGHEQYF
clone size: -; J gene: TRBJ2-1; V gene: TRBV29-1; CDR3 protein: CSVVGRDNNEQFF
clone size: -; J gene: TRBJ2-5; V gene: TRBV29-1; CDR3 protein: CSVERGEGETQYF
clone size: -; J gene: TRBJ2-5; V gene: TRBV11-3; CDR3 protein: CASSLGPNREQETQYF
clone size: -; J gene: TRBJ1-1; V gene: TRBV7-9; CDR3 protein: CASSQGPITWDTEAFF
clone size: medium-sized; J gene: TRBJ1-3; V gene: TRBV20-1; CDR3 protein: CSASHAGGVGNTIYF
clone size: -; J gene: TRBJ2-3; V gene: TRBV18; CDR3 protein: CASSPGFTDTQYF
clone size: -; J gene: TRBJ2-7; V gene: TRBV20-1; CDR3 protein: CSARESWGVGEQYF
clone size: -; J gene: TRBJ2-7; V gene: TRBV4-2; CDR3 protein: CASSQELGLGSSYEQYF
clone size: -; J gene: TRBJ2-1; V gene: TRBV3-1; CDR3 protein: CASRPGTSGNNEQFF
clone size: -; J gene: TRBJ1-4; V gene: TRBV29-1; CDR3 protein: CSVDESPFATNEKLFF
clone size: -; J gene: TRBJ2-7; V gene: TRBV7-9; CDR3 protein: CASSSWGEQYF
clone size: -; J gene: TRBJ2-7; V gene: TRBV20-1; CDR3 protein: CSATGTSDYEQYF
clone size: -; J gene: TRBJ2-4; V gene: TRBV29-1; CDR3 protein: CSVTSGSENIQYF
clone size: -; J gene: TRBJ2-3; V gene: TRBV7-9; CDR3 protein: CASSLAHTILGDTQYF
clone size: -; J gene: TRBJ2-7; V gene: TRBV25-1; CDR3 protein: CASSPGKVFEQYF
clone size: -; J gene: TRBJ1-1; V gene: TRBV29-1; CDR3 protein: CSVEGGDSGRIEAFF
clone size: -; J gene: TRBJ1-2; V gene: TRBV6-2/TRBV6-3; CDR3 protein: CASSSKTPRRIGYTF
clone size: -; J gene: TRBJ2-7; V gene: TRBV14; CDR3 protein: CASSQDDSYEQYF
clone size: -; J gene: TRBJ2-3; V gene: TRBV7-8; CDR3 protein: CASSLVTRVDTQYF
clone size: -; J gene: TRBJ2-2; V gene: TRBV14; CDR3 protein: CASSPLGATNTGELFF
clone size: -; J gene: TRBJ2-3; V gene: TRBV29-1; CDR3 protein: CSGTGQENTDTQYF
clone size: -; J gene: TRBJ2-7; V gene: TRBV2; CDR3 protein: CASSETASYEQYF
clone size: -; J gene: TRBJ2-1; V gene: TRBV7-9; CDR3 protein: CASSLAGGTYNEQFF
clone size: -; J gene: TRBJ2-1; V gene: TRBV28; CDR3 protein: CASSLGAEQFF
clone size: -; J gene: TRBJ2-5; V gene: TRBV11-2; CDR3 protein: CASTGTSGAGETQYF
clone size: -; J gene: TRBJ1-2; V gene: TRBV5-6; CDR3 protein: CASSLPGQGGPNYGYTF
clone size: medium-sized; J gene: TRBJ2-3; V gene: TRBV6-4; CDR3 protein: CASRGGAGSTDTQYF
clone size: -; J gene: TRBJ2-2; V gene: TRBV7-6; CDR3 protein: CASSAANTGELFF
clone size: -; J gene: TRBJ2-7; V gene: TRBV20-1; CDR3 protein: CSATSLGPAYEQYF
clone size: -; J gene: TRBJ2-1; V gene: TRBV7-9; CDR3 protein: CASSLQVNNEQFF
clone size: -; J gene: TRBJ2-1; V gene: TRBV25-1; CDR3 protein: CASGGWGEQFF
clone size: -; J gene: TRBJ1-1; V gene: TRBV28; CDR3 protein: CASSPAGLNTEAFF
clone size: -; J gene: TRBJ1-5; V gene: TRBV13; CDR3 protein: CASSLAGDQPQHF
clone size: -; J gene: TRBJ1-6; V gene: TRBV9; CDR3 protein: CASSGANSPLHF
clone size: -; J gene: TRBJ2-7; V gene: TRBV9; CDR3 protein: CASSGDRSYEQYF
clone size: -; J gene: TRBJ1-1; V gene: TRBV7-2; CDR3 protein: CASSLGWNTEAFF
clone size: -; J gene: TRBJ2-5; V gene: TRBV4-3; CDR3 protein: CASSQDLGAQQETQYF
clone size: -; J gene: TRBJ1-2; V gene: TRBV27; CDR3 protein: CASSTGTGALANYGYTF
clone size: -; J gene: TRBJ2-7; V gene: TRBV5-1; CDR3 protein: CASSPRDRPYEQYF
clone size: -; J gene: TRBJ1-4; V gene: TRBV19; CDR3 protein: CASSIPAGEEKLFF
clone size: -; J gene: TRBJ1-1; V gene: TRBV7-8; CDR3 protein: CASSLAYRGEAFF
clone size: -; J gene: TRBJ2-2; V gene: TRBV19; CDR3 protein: CASSIGGLTGELFF
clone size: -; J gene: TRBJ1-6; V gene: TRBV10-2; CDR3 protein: CASSESDREHSPLHF
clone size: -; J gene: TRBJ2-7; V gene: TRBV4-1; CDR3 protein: CASSQDPGGRYEKYF
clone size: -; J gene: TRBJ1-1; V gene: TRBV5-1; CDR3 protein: CASSSTAALRTEAFF
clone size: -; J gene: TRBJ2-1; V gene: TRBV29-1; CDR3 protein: CSVEQPGTPNNEQFF
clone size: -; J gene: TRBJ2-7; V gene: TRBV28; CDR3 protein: CASHPTTRSYEQYF